Following are 17 T cell receptor beta chains from one sample sequenced in a study of blood T cell repertoires in COVID-19. TCRdb keeps only in-frame clones here, not all; method: immunoSEQ multiplex PCR. The sample contains about 150,000 clones, around 85% of which appear only once. Material for sequencing was peripheral blood. The receptors derive from a man in his sixties or seventies with acute or convalescent COVID-19.

This clone was found once. The chain joins TRBV6-5 to TRBJ2-1; D gene uncertain. This CDR3 is built from 14 residues. CDR1 MNHEY and CDR2 SVGAGI come from the germline V gene. V was pared by 2 bases and J by 5 bases, with 10 bases between. The CDR3 nucleotides are TGTGCCAGCAGTTACCGGCAGGTCCACAATGAGCAGTTCTTC. Amino acids: CASSYRQVHNEQFF.

This clone has only a few counts. V and J are TRBV19 and TRBJ2-3; the D gene is possibly TRBD2 (7 bases). Germline V gives CDR1 LNHDA, CDR2 SQIVND (reference sequence). Trimming stripped 3 bases from V and 4 bases from J, with 11 bases between. The CDR3 is made up of 14 amino acids. The CDR3 region has the DNA TGTGCCAGTAGTATCGGGGGGCGGGCAGATACGCAGTATTTT. Translation: CASSIGGRADTQYF.

J is TRBJ2-5 and V is TRBV15, with 7 bases matching TRBD2. The CDR3 loop spans 14 amino acids. V gave up 7 bases and J gave up 5 bases; unmatched junction bases: 10. In germline, CDR1 is LNHNV, CDR2 YYDKDF (reference sequence). The CDR3 loop reads CATKGGSLRETQYF. CDR3 in DNA: TGTGCCACCAAGGGAGGGAGTCTACGCGAGACCCAGTACTTC.

The chain joins TRBV7-2 to TRBJ2-3; 12 bases agree with TRBD2. Germline CDR1 SGHTA, CDR2 FQGNSA. Trimming took 4 bases from V and 2 from J; bases not matched to a gene: 4. This CDR3 is built from 16 residues. In nucleotides, the CDR3 is TGTGCCAGCAGCTCCCGGACTAGCGGGACCACAGATACGCAGTATTTT. Translation gives CASSSRTSGTTDTQYF.

The chain recombines TRBV7-2 with TRBJ2-7; 9 nucleotides line up with TRBD2. This CDR3 is 15 amino acids long. Germline CDR1 is SGHTA and CDR2 is FQGNSA. V gave up 5 bases and J gave up 0 bases; unmatched junction bases: 5. The CDR3 sequence: CASSEGLAISYEQYF. CDR3 nucleotides: TGTGCCAGCAGCGAAGGACTAGCGATCTCCTACGAGCAGTACTTC.

The genes are TRBV6-2 or TRBV6-3 and TRBJ1-5; no firm D call. The CDR3 loop spans 14 amino acids. V was clipped by 4 bases and J by 7 bases, with 14 bases between them. Per germline, CDR1 MNHEY and CDR2 SVGEGT. CDR3 residues: CASSLHSSGQPQHF. For the CDR3, the DNA is TGTGCCAGCAGTTTACACAGCTCGGGACAGCCCCAGCATTTT.

The V call is TRBV15, the J call TRBJ2-5; a weak D match, TRBD2 (6 bases). Germline V lookup: CDR1 LNHNV, CDR2 YYDKDF (reference sequence). The CDR3 is 15 amino acids. Trimming took off 1 base at V and 2 bases at J, with 11 bases between the two ends. The CDR3 DNA reads TGTGCCACCAGCAGAGTGGGAGGTCCGCAAGAGACCCAGTACTTC. Translated: CATSRVGGPQETQYF.

This chain's CDR3 is CASGGLGQGQPQHF. The CDR3 DNA reads TGCGCCAGCGGTGGCCTAGGGCAGGGCCAGCCCCAGCATTTT. The J gene is TRBJ1-5, the V gene TRBV10-2; the D gene is possibly TRBD1 (5 bases). Germline CDR1 and CDR2: WSHSY and SAAADI. The CDR3 loop spans 14 amino acids. Trimming cost V 8 bases and J 7 bases, with 18 bases left between them.

The rearrangement uses TRBV5-1 and TRBJ1-1; D is uncertain. This CDR3 is built from 14 residues. Germline loops: CDR1 SGHRS, CDR2 YFSETQ. Trimming stripped 4 bases from V and 6 bases from J, with 16 bases between. CDR3 region: CASSPRTGNSEAFF. CDR3 sequence (DNA): TGCGCCAGCAGCCCAAGGACGGGGAATTCTGAAGCTTTCTTT.

The chain combines TRBV7-9 with TRBJ2-3; 12 nucleotides match TRBD2. Trimming removed 5 bases from V and 5 bases from J; junction bases left unmatched: 8. Germline values: CDR1 SEHNR, CDR2 FQNEAQ (reference sequence). The CDR3 is made up of 16 amino acids. The CDR3 reads CASSPRLAGAGDTQYF. As DNA, the CDR3 is TGTGCCAGCAGCCCCCGACTAGCGGGAGCTGGAGATACGCAGTATTTT. The full variable domain, in which reference TRBV7-9 and TRBJ2-3 provide the parts outside the CDR3, is DTGVSQNPRHKITKRGQNVTFRCDPISEHNRLYWYRQTLGQGPEFLTYFQNEAQLEKSRLLSDRFSAERPKGSFSTLEIQRTEQGDSAMYLCASSPRLAGAGDTQYFGPGTRLTVL.

This clone appeared once. This chain uses TRBV30 with TRBJ1-3; 9 bases match TRBD1. The CDR3 contains 14 residues. Trimming at V came to 5 bases and at J to 4 bases, leaving 6 bases not matched to a gene. Germline CDR1 reads GTSNPN; CDR2 reads SVGIG (reference sequence). CDR3 coding DNA: TGTGCCTGGGCTTACAGGGGGCCGGGAAACACCATATATTTT. It encodes CAWAYRGPGNTIYF.

This chain connects TRBV15 to TRBJ1-3; 8 bases match TRBD1. V was clipped by 0 bases and J by 0 bases; unmatched bases: 7. The CDR3 extends over 18 amino acids. CDR1 is LNHNV, CDR2 YYDKDF, per germline (reference sequence). CDR3 coding DNA: TGTGCCACCAGCAGAGATCCCCTGGACAGGGTCTCTGGAAACACCATATATTTT. It specifies CATSRDPLDRVSGNTIYF.

In its sample, this clone was seen once. V gene TRBV12-3 or TRBV12-4 combines with J gene TRBJ1-5; the D gene is possibly TRBD1 (6 bases). V was pared by 6 bases and J by 4 bases, with 10 bases between. CDR3 size: 13 residues. The CDR3 DNA is TGTGCCAGCAGCACGACAGGAAATCAGCCCCAGCATTTT. It specifies CASSTTGNQPQHF.

The chain carries TRBV7-6 and TRBJ2-2; 12 positions match TRBD2. With V trimmed by 1 base and J by 4 bases, 7 bases remained unmatched. Germline V lookup: CDR1 SGHVS, CDR2 FNYEAQ. The CDR3 is 18 amino acids. The CDR3 region has the DNA TGTGCCAGCAGCTTAGGCCTAGCGGGAGGGCGGAGCACCGGGGAGCTGTTTTTT. Translating gives CASSLGLAGGRSTGELFF. The entire variable domain, with the rest obtained from reference TRBV7-6 and TRBJ2-2, is as follows: GAGVSQSPRYKVTKRGQDVALRCDPISGHVSLYWYRQALGQGPEFLTYFNYEAQQDKSGLPNDRFSAERPEGSISTLTIQRTEQRDSAMYRCASSLGLAGGRSTGELFFGEGSRLTVL.

V gene TRBV27 combines with J gene TRBJ2-1; TRBD2 agrees at 8 bases. Germline V gene lookup returns CDR1 MNHEY and CDR2 SMNVEV (reference sequence). The CDR3 length is 14 residues. J was trimmed by 5 bases and V by 4 bases; bases with no gene match: 4. CDR3 in DNA: TGTGCCAGCAGTTGGAGCGGGAGAAACAATGAGCAGTTCTTC. The encoded protein is CASSWSGRNNEQFF.

The chain employs TRBV28 and TRBJ2-1; 9 bases align to TRBD1. There are 18 residues in the CDR3. V trimming: 6 bases; J trimming: 0 bases; junction bases outside the gene matches: 12. CDR1 and CDR2 from the germline V gene are MDHEN and SYDVKM. DNA for the CDR3: TGTGCCAGCAGGCATAATACAGGGGGCGGAGGCTCCTACAATGAGCAGTTCTTC. Amino acids: CASRHNTGGGGSYNEQFF.

The chain joins TRBV30 to TRBJ2-1, with 15 bases identical to TRBD2. This CDR3 has 15 residues. Trimming at V came to 4 bases and at J to 10 bases, leaving 8 bases not matched to a gene. CDR1 and CDR2 from the germline V gene are GTSNPN and SVGIG (reference sequence). Here the CDR3 reads CAWKRGLAGGQEQFF. The CDR3 region has the DNA TGTGCCTGGAAAAGAGGACTAGCGGGAGGGCAGGAGCAGTTCTTC. The full variable domain, completed using reference TRBV30 and TRBJ2-1, is SQTIHQWPATLVQPVGSPLSLECTVEGTSNPNLYWYRQAAGRGLQLLFYSVGIGQISSEVPQNLSASRPQDRQFILSSKKLLLSDSGFYLCAWKRGLAGGQEQFFGPGTRLTVL.